This T cell receptor (beta chain) is from a study of vaccination and CD4 T cells after COVID-19. As for the study in general: There were six male and four female convalescents, and two of them were Hispanic. Every participant had a vaccine, which was either BNT162b2 or mRNA-1273, given in two doses.

Comment on this clonotype: The antigen remains unidentified.

Treatment described: approximately nine-day PBMC culture with coronavirus spike peptide pools or control peptides (ViraFEST assay). Sequence data for DNA of cultured CD4+ T cells were generated by the Oncomine TCR Beta short-read assay. One entry per CDR3 protein results from TCRdb running MiXCR on the PCR reads. The data hold 12,000 or so distinct CDR3 sequences, with 50% to 55% observed a single time. Germline assignment: CDR1 MNHEY and CDR2 SMNVEV (reference sequence). The CDR3 is 13 amino acids. The V end lost 2 bases, the J end lost 2 bases, and 6 bases lay between the germline ends. The source of this sequence is a human donor with COVID-19. The sample consisted of cultured CD4+ T cells from blood, taken after SARS-CoV-2 vaccination. This sequence joins TRBV27 and TRBJ1-2; D not certain. This CDR3 reads CASSLRENYGYTF. The CDR3 region has the DNA TGTGCCAGCAGTTTAAGGGAAAACTATGGCTACACCTTC.